Listed here is a single T cell receptor beta chain. The data were obtained in a study of T cell repertoires in cytomegalovirus infection. TCRdb re-derived calls from the reads in MiXCR, one entry per CDR3 protein. The sample lists about 250,000 distinct CDR3 sequences, about 18% occurring once. CDR1 is LNHDA and CDR2 is SQIVND in the germline V gene (reference sequence). The CDR3 is 15 residues long. V trimming: 3 bases; J trimming: 7 bases; junction bases outside the gene matches: 3. The clonotype comes from a human donor in good health (CMV status not recorded). Some clones in this sample may be carry-over from other donors' samples. This chain connects TRBV19 to TRBJ2-1; 13 bases fit TRBD2. Specimen: CD8+ T cells from PBMCs. CDR3 DNA sequence: TGTGCCAGTAGTATGGGACTAGCGGGGTTTAATGAGCAGTTCTTC. Protein sequence: CASSMGLAGFNEQFF. Variable domain in full (rest from reference TRBV19 and TRBJ2-1): DGGITQSPKYLFRKEGQNVTLSCEQNLNHDAMYWYRQDPGQGLRLIYYSQIVNDFQKGDIAEGYSVSREKKESFPLTVTSAQKNPTAFYLCASSMGLAGFNEQFFGPGTRLTVL.